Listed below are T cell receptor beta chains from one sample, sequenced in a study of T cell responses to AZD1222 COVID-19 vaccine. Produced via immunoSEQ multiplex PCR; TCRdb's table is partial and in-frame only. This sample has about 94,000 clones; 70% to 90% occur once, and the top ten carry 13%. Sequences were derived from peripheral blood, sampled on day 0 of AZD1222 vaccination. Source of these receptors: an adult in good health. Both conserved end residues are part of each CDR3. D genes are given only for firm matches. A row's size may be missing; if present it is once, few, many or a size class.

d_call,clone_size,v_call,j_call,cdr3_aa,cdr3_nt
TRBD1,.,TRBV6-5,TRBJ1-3,CASSRGPSSGNTIYF,TGTGCCAGCAGCAGGGGGCCGAGCTCTGGAAACACCATATATTTT
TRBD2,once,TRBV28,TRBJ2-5,CASSETSGGHNQETQYF,TGTGCCAGCAGTGAGACTAGCGGGGGGCACAACCAAGAGACCCAGTACTTC
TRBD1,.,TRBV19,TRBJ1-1,CATLDRVRNTEAFF,TGTGCCACCCTGGACAGGGTGCGTAACACTGAAGCTTTCTTT
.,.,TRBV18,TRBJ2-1,CASSPPGGGSDEQFF,TGTGCCAGCTCACCACCGGGGGGTGGCTCGGATGAGCAGTTCTTC
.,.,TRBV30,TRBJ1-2,CASSRDRPYGYTF,TGTGCCTCTTCACGAGACAGACCCTATGGCTACACCTTC
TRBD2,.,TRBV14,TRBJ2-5,CASSQGAPRGGAWETQYF,TGTGCCAGCAGCCAAGGGGCTCCCCGCGGGGGGGCATGGGAGACCCAGTACTTC
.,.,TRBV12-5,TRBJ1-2,CASGRQQLNYGYTF,TGTGCTAGTGGCCGACAGCAGCTTAACTATGGCTACACCTTC
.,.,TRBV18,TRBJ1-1,CASSEKRNTEAFF,TGTGCCAGCTCAGAGAAGAGGAACACTGAAGCTTTCTTT
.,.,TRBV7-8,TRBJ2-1,CASSLQPSSYNEQFF,TGTGCCAGCAGCTTACAGCCTAGCAGCTACAATGAGCAGTTCTTC
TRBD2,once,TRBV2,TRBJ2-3,CASSVAGLGTDTQYF,TGTGCCAGCAGCGTAGCGGGGCTTGGCACAGATACGCAGTATTTT
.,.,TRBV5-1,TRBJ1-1,CASSFGRGTEAFF,TGCGCCAGCAGCTTCGGGAGAGGCACTGAAGCTTTCTTT
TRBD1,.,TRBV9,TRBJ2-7,CASSSGQGYEQYF,TGTGCCAGCAGCTCGGGACAGGGCTACGAGCAGTACTTC
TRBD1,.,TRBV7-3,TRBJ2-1,CASSLRTGGREQFF,TGTGCCAGCAGCTTAAGGACAGGGGGCAGGGAGCAGTTCTTC
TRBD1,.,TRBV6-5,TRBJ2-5,CASSRDRQETQYF,TGTGCCAGCAGTCGGGACAGACAAGAGACCCAGTACTTC
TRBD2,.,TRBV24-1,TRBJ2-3,CATSVSPGTSGDTQYF,TGTGCCACCAGTGTCTCACCCGGGACTAGCGGGGATACGCAGTATTTT
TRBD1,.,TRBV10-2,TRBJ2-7,CASSTGTGGYEQYF,TGCGCCAGCAGCACCGGGACAGGGGGCTACGAGCAGTACTTC
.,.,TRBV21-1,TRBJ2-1,CASSKPGRPRSYNEQFF,TGTGCCAGCAGCAAACCGGGACGGCCTAGGTCCTACAATGAGCAGTTCTTC